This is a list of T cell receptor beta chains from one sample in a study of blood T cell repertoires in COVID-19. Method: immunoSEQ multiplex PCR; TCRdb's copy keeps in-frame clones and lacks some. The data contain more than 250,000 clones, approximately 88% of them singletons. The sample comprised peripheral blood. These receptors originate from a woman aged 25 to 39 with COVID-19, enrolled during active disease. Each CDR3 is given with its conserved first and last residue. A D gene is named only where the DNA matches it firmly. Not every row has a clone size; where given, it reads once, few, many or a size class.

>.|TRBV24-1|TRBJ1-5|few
CATSPRGTGLNQPQHF
TGTGCCACCAGTCCCCGGGGTACGGGCTTAAATCAGCCCCAGCATTTT
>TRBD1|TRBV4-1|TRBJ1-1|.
CASSQTGANTEAFF
TGCGCCAGCAGCCAGACAGGGGCGAACACTGAAGCTTTCTTT
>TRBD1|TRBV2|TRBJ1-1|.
CACRRQGMNTEAFF
TGTGCCTGCAGAAGACAGGGGATGAACACTGAAGCTTTCTTT
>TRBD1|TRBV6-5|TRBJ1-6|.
CASSSFGTGNSPLHF
TGTGCCAGCAGTTCATTCGGGACAGGGAATTCACCCCTCCACTTT
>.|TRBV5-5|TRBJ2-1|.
CASSASQNEQFF
TGTGCCAGCAGCGCAAGTCAGAATGAGCAGTTCTTC
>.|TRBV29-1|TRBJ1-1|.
CSVRTGRDTEAFF
TGCAGCGTCCGGACCGGGAGAGACACTGAAGCTTTCTTT
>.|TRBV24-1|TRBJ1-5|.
CATSGGRSNQPQHF
TGTGCCACCAGCGGAGGACGGAGTAATCAGCCCCAGCATTTT
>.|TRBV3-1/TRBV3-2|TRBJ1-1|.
CASSLLREGTEAFF
TGTGCCAGCAGCCTACTGAGGGAGGGCACTGAAGCTTTCTTT
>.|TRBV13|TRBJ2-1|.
CASSLVGQWVGNEQFF
TGTGCCAGCAGCTTAGTAGGACAGTGGGTCGGCAATGAGCAGTTCTTC
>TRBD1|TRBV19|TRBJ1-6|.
CASSSRRQGNSPLHF
TGTGCCAGTAGTAGCCGAAGACAGGGGAATTCACCCCTCCACTTT
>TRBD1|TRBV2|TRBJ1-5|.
CASSVDRGSNQPQHF
TGTGCCAGCAGTGTGGACAGGGGAAGCAATCAGCCCCAGCATTTT
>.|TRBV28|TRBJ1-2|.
CASSPPKGYGGYTF
TGTGCCAGCAGTCCACCTAAGGGGTATGGTGGCTACACCTTC
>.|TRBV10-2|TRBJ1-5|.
CASSEQGQNNQPQHF
TGCGCCAGCAGTGAGCAGGGCCAGAACAATCAGCCCCAGCATTTT
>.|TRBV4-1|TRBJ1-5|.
CASSPETGRGQPQHF
TGCGCCAGCAGCCCCGAGACCGGGAGAGGTCAGCCCCAGCATTTT
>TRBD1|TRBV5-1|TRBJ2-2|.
CASSLGTGTGGGELFF
TGCGCCAGCAGCTTGGGGACCGGGACAGGGGGCGGGGAGCTGTTTTTT
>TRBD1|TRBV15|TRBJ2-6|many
CATSRGTGDGANVLTF
TGTGCCACCAGCAGAGGGACAGGGGATGGGGCCAACGTCCTGACTTTC
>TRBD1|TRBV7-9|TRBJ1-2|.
CASSSSGTGVYGYTF
TGTGCCAGCAGCTCCTCCGGGACAGGGGTGTATGGCTACACCTTC
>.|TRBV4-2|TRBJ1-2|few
CASSQDLRSRGNYGYTF
TGTGCCAGCAGCCAAGATCTAAGATCGCGGGGGAACTATGGCTACACCTTC
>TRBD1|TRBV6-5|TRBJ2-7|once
CASSYGGQGLYEQYF
TGTGCCAGCAGTTACGGGGGACAGGGTTTGTACGAGCAGTACTTC
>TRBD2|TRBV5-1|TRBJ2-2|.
CASSVGGAYTGELFF
TGCGCCAGCAGCGTCGGGGGGGCGTACACCGGGGAGCTGTTTTTT
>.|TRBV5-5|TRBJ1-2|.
CASSLAAGRVVYGYTF
TGTGCCAGCAGCTTGGCCGCCGGCAGGGTGGTTTATGGCTACACCTTC
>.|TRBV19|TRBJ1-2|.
CASSIAGYGYTF
TGTGCCAGTAGTATAGCCGGTTATGGCTACACCTTC
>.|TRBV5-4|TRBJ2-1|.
CASSPGGLASEQFF
TGTGCCAGCAGCCCTGGTGGGCTAGCTAGTGAGCAGTTCTTC